The 15 T cell receptor beta chains below come from one sample, sequenced in a study of Japanese encephalitis immunity and Zika vaccine responses. CFSE-labeled PBMCs were cultured approximately 6 days with peptide pools, each at roughly 1.1 ug/mL. Unfixed live CD56-CD19-CD16-CD3+CD4+ CFSE-low cells were sorted as proliferating CD4 T cells. TCRdb itself ran the 5' RACE reads through MiXCR, one entry per CDR3 protein. The repertoire holds roughly 290 distinct CDR3 sequences, with around 2.5% as singletons. This sample comprised antigen-activated CD4+ T cells from blood, cultured, obtained during a Zika inactivated vaccine study. The receptor set was obtained from an adult woman who received an inactivated Zika virus vaccine.

CDR3 in amino acids: CASSGTGGEKLFF. The CDR3 DNA reads TGTGCCAGCAGCGGGACAGGGGGAGAAAAACTGTTTTTT. The chain is built from TRBV2 and TRBJ1-4, with 11 bases identical to TRBD1. Germline-derived CDR1 and CDR2 are SNHLY and FYNNEI. This CDR3 comprises 13 residues. V dropped 6 bases and J dropped 8; count of bases not matched to a gene: 2.

Sample share makes this clonotype medium-sized. This CDR3 is missing its conserved last phenylalanine or tryptophan, likely due to a read error. The DNA is left out, because the CDR3 cannot be placed on it with certainty; the CDR3 is given as TCRdb lists it. The J gene is TRBJ2-7, the V gene TRBV9. CDR1 is SGDLS and CDR2 is YYNGEE in the germline V gene. Inclusive of both ends, the CDR3 amounts to 8 amino acids. This chain's CDR3 is CASSASYA.

By share of the sample, this clonotype is large. V usage is TRBV2 and J usage is TRBJ2-1, with D possibly TRBD2 on 5 matching bases. V lost 2 bases and J 5 bases, leaving 16 bases between the germline ends. This CDR3 is built from 16 residues. Looked up from germline, CDR1 is SNHLY and CDR2 is FYNNEI. The CDR3 nucleotides are TGTGCCAGCAGTGAATTTTCGGGATCGGGTAACAATGAGCAGTTCTTC. Amino acid sequence: CASSEFSGSGNNEQFF.

By sample share, this clonotype is large. The chain has TRBV5-6 and TRBJ2-7; 10 nucleotides agree with TRBD1. Germline trimming cut 5 bases from V and 2 bases from J; bases unmatched to any gene: 4. The CDR3 runs 14 residues. Looked up from germline, CDR1 is SGHDT and CDR2 is YYEEEE. The CDR3 loop is CASSSGTGAYEQYV. DNA for the CDR3: TGTGCCAGCAGTTCTGGGACAGGGGCCTACGAGCAGTACGTC.

This clonotype has a handful of counts. CDR3 coding DNA: TGTGCCTGGAGTGACGGACAGTCCTATAATTCACCCCTCCACTTT. The encoded protein is CAWSDGQSYNSPLHF. The chain uses TRBV30 and TRBJ1-6, with D tentatively TRBD1 (6 bases). Trimming cost V 1 base and J 1 base, with 8 bases left between them. The CDR3 extends over 15 amino acids. Germline V gives CDR1 GTSNPN, CDR2 SVGIG (reference sequence).

Sample share makes this clonotype large. This chain connects TRBV27 to TRBJ2-7; 8 bases map to TRBD1. J gave up 2 bases and V 6 bases, and 9 bases lay outside the gene matches. The CDR3 totals 15 residues. Germline assignment: CDR1 MNHEY and CDR2 SMNVEV (reference sequence). CDR3 amino acids: CASRAGGARAYEQYV. Here the CDR3 DNA reads TGTGCCAGCAGGGCAGGGGGCGCGAGGGCCTACGAGCAGTACGTC.

This clonotype is judged large. The chain joins TRBV12-3 or TRBV12-4 to TRBJ2-1, with TRBD1 identical over 7 bases. CDR3 length: 11 residues. J was trimmed by 15 bases and V by 6 bases; bases with no gene match: 8. CDR3 coding DNA: TGTGCCAGCAGGATCGGGGACAGAAGGTTCTTC. This gives the protein CASRIGDRRFF.

Sample share makes this clonotype large. The chain employs TRBV6-1 and TRBJ1-1, with TRBD1 matching 7 bases. This CDR3 spans 14 amino acids. CDR1 and CDR2 (germline): MNHNS, SASEGT. The V gene end was trimmed by 4 bases and the J gene end by 2 bases; junction bases not matched to a gene: 4. In nucleotides, the CDR3 is TGTGCCAGCAGTGTGAGACAGGGAAACACTGAAGCTTTCTTT. Translated: CASSVRQGNTEAFF.

By proportion, this clonotype is large. The V and J genes are TRBV4-3 and TRBJ2-2, with D perhaps assigned TRBD1 or TRBD2 (5 bases each). Germline V CDR1 and CDR2: LGHNA, YSLEER. CDR3 length: 12 amino acids. Trimming cost V 8 bases and J 6 bases, with 10 bases left between them. This CDR3 is CASGTAAGELFF. The CDR3 DNA is TGCGCCAGCGGGACCGCGGCCGGGGAGCTGTTTTTT.

Sample share makes this clonotype medium-sized (0.01 to 0.1%). This chain connects TRBV12-3 or TRBV12-4 to TRBJ1-1; D uncertain. The CDR3 is 13 residues long. V was shortened by 1 base and J by 4 bases, with 7 bases between the two germline ends. CDR3 amino acids: CASSLDSATEAFF. DNA for the CDR3: TGTGCCAGCAGTTTAGATTCGGCCACTGAAGCTTTCTTT.

This clonotype is labeled as hyperexpanded. CDR3 coding DNA: TGTGCCAGCAGTTACGGCGGGGTGGGCCCCCACAATGAGCAGTTCTTC. It specifies CASSYGGVGPHNEQFF. This chain uses TRBV6-2 or TRBV6-3 with TRBJ2-1, with a tentative D call TRBD2 (6 bases). CDR3 length equals 16 residues. Trimming stripped 2 bases from V and 5 bases from J, with 16 bases between. In germline, CDR1 is MNHEY, CDR2 SVGEGT.

This clonotype is termed large (0.1 to 1%). The J gene is TRBJ2-7, the V gene TRBV19; D perhaps matches TRBD2 (7 bases). V gave up 4 bases and J gave up 0 bases, with 16 bases separating them. The CDR3 extends over 16 amino acids. In germline, CDR1 is LNHDA, CDR2 SQIVND (reference sequence). CDR3 bases: TGTGCCAGTAGTACCAAGGGGGGGATGAGCTCCTACGAGCAGTACTTC. Translation gives CASSTKGGMSSYEQYF.

This clonotype is labeled large. The chain uses TRBV3-1 and TRBJ2-7; TRBD2 agrees at 9 bases. After removal of 4 bases from V and 3 bases from J, the junction contained 4 bases not matched to a gene. The length of the CDR3 is 14 residues. Germline V gives CDR1 LGHDT, CDR2 YNNKEL (reference sequence). Written as DNA, the CDR3 is TGTGCCAGCAGCCTCCCTAGCGGGGTCTACGAGCAGTACTTC. Protein sequence: CASSLPSGVYEQYF.

Relative to its sample, this clonotype is medium-sized. This chain links TRBV5-6 with TRBJ2-3, with D uncertain. Per germline, CDR1 SGHDT and CDR2 YYEEEE. There are 13 residues in the CDR3. V lost 7 bases, J lost 6 bases, and 15 bases lay in between. The CDR3 loop reads CASSSAGLDTQYF. As DNA, the CDR3 is TGTGCCAGCTCCTCGGCAGGCTTGGATACGCAGTATTTT.

By its share, this clonotype is medium-sized. CDR3 coding DNA: TGTGCCATCAGTGGGGCCCGGGCGACAGGGGGCAAAGAGACCCAGTACTTC. It translates to CAISGARATGGKETQYF. The chain couples TRBV10-3 to TRBJ2-5; 10 bases line up with TRBD1. Germline CDR1 and CDR2: ENHRY and SYGVKD. This CDR3 is 17 amino acids long. V shed 4 bases, J shed 3 bases, and the junction held 11 bases outside the gene matches.